What follows are 21 T cell receptor beta chains derived from one specimen sequenced in a study of blood T cell repertoires in COVID-19. Here immunoSEQ multiplex PCR was the method, and the copy in TCRdb shows in-frame clones only, minus some. The data show some 250,000 clones, over 75% seen once. The sample taken for sequencing was peripheral blood. These receptors were obtained from a human donor in a cohort sampled during active COVID-19.

This clone was observed a single time. The genes are TRBV10-3 and TRBJ1-5, with TRBD1 matching over 9 bases. Germline V gene data show CDR1 as ENHRY and CDR2 as SYGVKD. The CDR3 extends over 18 amino acids. The junction had 15 bases not matched to a gene; V was cut back by 6 bases and J by 3 bases. CDR3 sequence reads: CAISEGIRTGASNQPQHF. In DNA form, the CDR3 reads TGTGCCATCAGCGAGGGCATCAGGACAGGGGCGTCCAATCAGCCCCAGCATTTT.

The chain is built from TRBV19 and TRBJ1-5, with TRBD1 matching 7 bases. The length of the CDR3 is 14 residues. Looked up from germline, CDR1 is LNHDA and CDR2 is SQIVND (reference sequence). V trimming: 6 bases; J trimming: 3 bases; junction bases outside the gene matches: 5. The CDR3 spells CASRLTGDNQPQHF. CDR3 coding DNA: TGTGCCAGTAGATTAACAGGGGACAATCAGCCCCAGCATTTT.

The chain is built from TRBV4-3 and TRBJ2-3; D remains unclear. V was pared by 0 bases and J by 0 bases, with 10 bases between. The CDR3 contains 16 residues. Germline lookup yields CDR1 LGHNA and CDR2 YSLEER. DNA of the CDR3: TGCGCCAGCAGCCAAGATCGGCAGGTTAGCACAGATACGCAGTATTTT. It encodes CASSQDRQVSTDTQYF.

The V and J genes are TRBV24-1 and TRBJ2-6; 10 bases are shared with TRBD1. The junction had 5 bases not matched to a gene; V was cut back by 5 bases and J by 2 bases. Germline V CDR1 and CDR2: KGHDR, SFDVKD. The CDR3 consists of 17 residues. This CDR3 reads CATSAGQGVAGANVLTF. DNA for the CDR3: TGTGCCACCAGTGCTGGACAGGGGGTGGCTGGGGCCAACGTCCTGACTTTC.

The V call is TRBV6-6, the J call TRBJ1-1, with D perhaps matching TRBD1 (5 bases). The CDR3 covers 13 residues. CDR1 MNHNY and CDR2 SVGAGI come from the germline V gene (reference sequence). The V gene lost 6 bases and the J gene lost 4 bases, with 12 bases spanning the gap. CDR3 DNA sequence: TGTGCCAGCAGCACCGACAGTTTCACTGAAGCTTTCTTT. Residues: CASSTDSFTEAFF.

The chain recombines TRBV5-1 with TRBJ1-1; 8 nucleotides line up with TRBD1. Per germline, CDR1 SGHRS and CDR2 YFSETQ. The CDR3 is made up of 14 amino acids. With 6 bases clipped from V and 2 bases from J, the junction kept 6 bases outside the gene matches. Written as DNA, the CDR3 is TGCGCCAGCACCCAGGGGGCCCCTAACACTGAAGCTTTCTTT. It is translated as CASTQGAPNTEAFF.

This rearrangement joins TRBV4-1 to TRBJ2-6, with a possible D match to TRBD1 (6 bases). CDR3 length: 17 amino acids. Germline CDR1 is MGHRA and CDR2 is YSYEKL. Trimming took off 2 bases at V and 0 bases at J, with 11 bases between the two ends. Here the CDR3 reads CASSQPTGSSGANVLTF. CDR3 sequence (DNA): TGCGCCAGCAGCCAACCTACAGGGAGCTCTGGGGCCAACGTCCTGACTTTC.

The rearrangement joins TRBV29-1 to TRBJ1-1, with D possibly matching TRBD1 (5 bases). CDR3 length equals 11 residues. CDR1 is SQVTM and CDR2 is ANQGSEA in the germline V gene. The CDR3: CNTQEGREAFF. In DNA, the CDR3 is TGCAACACACAGGAGGGGCGTGAAGCTTTCTTT.

This sequence joins TRBV29-1 and TRBJ1-3; D is possibly TRBD1 (6 bases). The germline gives CDR1 SQVTM, CDR2 ANQGSEA. The CDR3 is made up of 16 amino acids. Trimming took 4 bases from V and 0 from J, leaving 16 bases between them. The DNA of the CDR3 is TGCAGCGTTGTCCGTCTGGACAGTAACTCTGGAAACACCATATATTTT. Translating it yields CSVVRLDSNSGNTIYF. The whole variable domain, remainder taken from reference TRBV29-1 and TRBJ1-3, is SAVISQKPSRDICQRGTSLTIQCQVDSQVTMMFWYRQQPGQSLTLIATANQGSEATYESGFVIDKFPISRPNLTFSTLTVSNMSPEDSSIYLCSVVRLDSNSGNTIYFGEGSWLTVV.

The V call is TRBV11-2, the J call TRBJ2-7; 9 bases fit TRBD2. V gave up 5 bases and J gave up 5 bases; unmatched junction bases: 7. Looked up from germline, CDR1 is SGHAT and CDR2 is FQNNGV. The CDR3 has 14 amino acids. The CDR3 protein is CASSHSGSLNEQYF. CDR3 in DNA: TGTGCCAGCAGCCATAGCGGGAGTCTCAACGAGCAGTACTTC.

The chain links TRBV5-6 to TRBJ1-2; D is undetermined. The V gene lost 0 bases and the J gene lost 4 bases, with 7 bases spanning the gap. In germline, CDR1 is SGHDT, CDR2 YYEEEE. The CDR3 sequence is 13 residues long. This chain's CDR3 is CASSLGRGYGYTF. The CDR3 region has the DNA TGTGCCAGCAGCTTGGGGCGGGGCTATGGCTACACCTTC.

The chain uses TRBV4-3 and TRBJ2-2; a weak D match, TRBD2 (5 bases). This CDR3 has 17 amino acids. V shed 3 bases and J shed 4 bases, with 18 bases lying between them. Germline V gene data show CDR1 as LGHNA and CDR2 as YSLEER. CDR3 sequence reads: CASSQRVGRGGTGELFF. The CDR3 DNA reads as TGCGCCAGCAGCCAGCGGGTCGGACGGGGTGGCACCGGGGAGCTGTTTTTT.

The genes are TRBV3-1 (or the pseudogene TRBV3-2) and TRBJ1-1; TRBD1 is a possible D gene (6 bases). This CDR3 contains 14 residues. The V gene's germline CDR1 is LGHDT and CDR2 YNNKEL (reference sequence). With 3 bases removed from V and 5 bases from J, the gap between germline ends came to 13 bases. CDR3 bases: TGTGCCAGCAGCCACTCAGGGGTCGGGACTGAAGCTTTCTTT. Translating it yields CASSHSGVGTEAFF.

The chain is built from TRBV27 and TRBJ1-2; tentatively, D is TRBD1 (5 bases). The V and J ends lost 3 bases and 4 bases respectively, with 9 bases between them. The germline V gene encodes CDR1 MNHEY and CDR2 SMNVEV (reference sequence). The CDR3 consists of 13 residues. The CDR3 protein is CASSLGGSYGYTF. The CDR3 coding sequence is TGTGCCAGCAGTTTGGGGGGGAGCTATGGCTACACCTTC.

The rearrangement links TRBV6-2 or TRBV6-3 to TRBJ2-1; TRBD1 matches at 8 bases. After removal of 2 bases from V and 0 bases from J, the junction contained 15 bases not matched to a gene. This CDR3 region has 20 residues. Germline V lookup: CDR1 MNHEY, CDR2 SVGEGT. Here the CDR3 reads CASSYPTGVFTLSSYNEQFF. Here the CDR3 DNA reads TGTGCCAGCAGTTACCCGACAGGGGTTTTTACCTTGAGCTCCTACAATGAGCAGTTCTTC.

This rearrangement joins TRBV6-6 to TRBJ2-3; 9 bases match TRBD1. The CDR3 length is 15 residues. The germline V gene has CDR1 MNHNY and CDR2 SVGAGI (reference sequence). V lost 2 bases to trimming and J lost 6 bases; unmatched junction nucleotides: 6. The CDR3 nucleotides read TGTGCCAGCAGTTACCGGGACAGGGTTCTTGATACGCAGTATTTT. This codes for CASSYRDRVLDTQYF.

The chain joins TRBV3-1 (or the pseudogene TRBV3-2) to TRBJ2-7; 8 nucleotides align to TRBD2. The CDR3 covers 15 residues. CDR1 is LGHDT and CDR2 is YNNKEL in the germline V gene (reference sequence). V trimming: 3 bases; J trimming: 3 bases; junction bases outside the gene matches: 7. The CDR3 nucleotides read TGTGCCAGCAGCCAGCTGCTCGCGGGGGGCTACGAGCAGTACTTC. Its translation is CASSQLLAGGYEQYF.

The V gene is TRBV4-1, the J gene TRBJ1-2; D gene uncertain. The ends were cut back, 0 bases at V and 1 base at J, with 12 bases in the middle. The CDR3 spans 16 residues. CDR1 is MGHRA, CDR2 YSYEKL, per germline. The CDR3 sequence is CASSQDQYRVNYGYTF. The DNA of the CDR3 is TGCGCCAGCAGCCAAGATCAGTATCGGGTTAACTATGGCTACACCTTC.

The chain couples TRBV10-3 to TRBJ2-3; a weak D match, TRBD1 (5 bases). This CDR3 is 19 amino acids long. The germline V gene encodes CDR1 ENHRY and CDR2 SYGVKD. Deletions cut 3 bases from V and 6 bases from J, with 28 bases between. The CDR3 coding sequence is TGTGCCATCAGTGATTACCCCCCCGAACGGACACCTCTGTGGGATACGCAGTATTTT. Translating it yields CAISDYPPERTPLWDTQYF.

This clone has a handful of counts. The rearrangement uses TRBV27 and TRBJ1-5, with D perhaps TRBD1 (5 bases). V lost 5 bases, J lost 6 bases, and 17 bases lay in between. Germline V lookup: CDR1 MNHEY, CDR2 SMNVEV (reference sequence). The CDR3 consists of 15 residues. The CDR3 DNA reads as TGTGCCAGCAGTCTTACTACAGGCTCCAGTCAGCCCCAGCATTTT. It translates to CASSLTTGSSQPQHF.

The rearrangement joins TRBV29-1 to TRBJ1-2, with D possibly TRBD1 on 6 matching bases. V lost 2 bases, J lost 9 bases, and 10 bases lay in between. The CDR3 extends over 11 amino acids. CDR1 is SQVTM and CDR2 is ANQGSEA in the germline V gene. DNA of the CDR3: TGCAGCGTTGAAATACAGGGCCGCTACACCTTC. As protein: CSVEIQGRYTF.